This is a list of T cell receptor beta chains from one sample in a study of cytomegalovirus exposure and HLA in healthy donors. Using immunoSEQ multiplex PCR, the repertoire was profiled, and TCRdb retains in-frame clones only, with some absent. The sample consists of around 33,000 clones, roughly 44% of them appearing once. What was sequenced was PBMCs. The receptors derive from a woman in her 50s in good health and CMV-seronegative. The CDR3 runs from the conserved cysteine through the conserved F or W. The order of the fields is D gene, clone size, J gene, V gene, CDR3 DNA, CDR3 protein. The D gene is left open where the match is weak. Expanded clones get a size class; other rows say once, few or many, or leave the size out.

D gene: -; clone size: few; J gene: TRBJ2-6; V gene: TRBV23-1; CDR3 DNA: TGCGCCAGCAGTCAACAGGGAACTGGGGCCAACGTCCTGACTTTC; CDR3 protein: CASSQQGTGANVLTF
D gene: TRBD1; clone size: few; J gene: TRBJ1-6; V gene: TRBV10-3; CDR3 DNA: TGTGCCACCCGAGGGACAGGTGGTTATAATTCACCCCTCCACTTT; CDR3 protein: CATRGTGGYNSPLHF
D gene: TRBD2; clone size: -; J gene: TRBJ2-3; V gene: TRBV6-1; CDR3 DNA: TGTGCCAGCAGACTAGCGGTGGTCGATACGCAGTATTTT; CDR3 protein: CASRLAVVDTQYF
D gene: -; clone size: few; J gene: TRBJ2-1; V gene: TRBV4-2; CDR3 DNA: TGTGCCAGCAGCCAAGATGGGCTCGCCAATGAGCAGTTCTTC; CDR3 protein: CASSQDGLANEQFF
D gene: -; clone size: -; J gene: TRBJ1-2; V gene: TRBV5-4; CDR3 DNA: TGTGCCAGCAGCTTGCCGGGGGGGGGCTATGGCTACACCTTC; CDR3 protein: CASSLPGGGYGYTF
D gene: -; clone size: -; J gene: TRBJ2-2; V gene: TRBV6-1; CDR3 DNA: TGTGCCAGCCCGTTGCATGGGCCGAACACCGGGGAGCTGTTTTTT; CDR3 protein: CASPLHGPNTGELFF
D gene: -; clone size: few; J gene: TRBJ1-1; V gene: TRBV18; CDR3 DNA: TGTGCCAGCTCACCCTGGACTTTAGGGAGCACTGAAGCTTTCTTT; CDR3 protein: CASSPWTLGSTEAFF
D gene: -; clone size: -; J gene: TRBJ2-6; V gene: TRBV6-1; CDR3 DNA: TGTGCCAGCAGTGATGGGGGCTCGGGAGGGGCCAACGTCCTGACTTTC; CDR3 protein: CASSDGGSGGANVLTF
D gene: TRBD2; clone size: -; J gene: TRBJ2-1; V gene: TRBV5-5; CDR3 DNA: TGTGCCAGCAGCTTACTAGCGGGCAATGAGCAGTTCTTC; CDR3 protein: CASSLLAGNEQFF
D gene: -; clone size: few; J gene: TRBJ1-1; V gene: TRBV2; CDR3 DNA: TGTGCCAGCAGTGGGGGAGGGGCTGAAGCTTTCTTT; CDR3 protein: CASSGGGAEAFF
D gene: TRBD2; clone size: -; J gene: TRBJ2-7; V gene: TRBV5-4; CDR3 DNA: TGTGCCAGCAGCTTGGATTCTAGCGGGAGGTACGAGCAGTACTTC; CDR3 protein: CASSLDSSGRYEQYF
D gene: TRBD2; clone size: -; J gene: TRBJ2-7; V gene: TRBV7-2; CDR3 DNA: TGTGCCAGCAGCTCCTACCGACTAGCGAGCTACGAGCAGTACTTC; CDR3 protein: CASSSYRLASYEQYF
D gene: -; clone size: -; J gene: TRBJ2-2; V gene: TRBV18; CDR3 DNA: TGTGCCAGCTCACCGTCCCAGAACACCGGGGAGCTGTTTTTT; CDR3 protein: CASSPSQNTGELFF
D gene: -; clone size: few; J gene: TRBJ2-7; V gene: TRBV28; CDR3 DNA: TGTGCCAGCCTTAACCCGAGCTCCTACGAGCAGTACTTC; CDR3 protein: CASLNPSSYEQYF
D gene: -; clone size: few; J gene: TRBJ1-2; V gene: TRBV5-1; CDR3 DNA: TGCGCCAGCAGCTTGGCAGCGGGGGACTATGGCTACACCTTC; CDR3 protein: CASSLAAGDYGYTF
D gene: TRBD2; clone size: -; J gene: TRBJ2-7; V gene: TRBV11-2; CDR3 DNA: TGTGCCAGCAGTGGGAGGGGCTACGAGCAGTACTTC; CDR3 protein: CASSGRGYEQYF
D gene: TRBD1; clone size: -; J gene: TRBJ2-1; V gene: TRBV6-1; CDR3 DNA: TGTGCCAGCACTCCTGAGGGGGCCACCTACAATGAGCAGTTCTTC; CDR3 protein: CASTPEGATYNEQFF
D gene: -; clone size: -; J gene: TRBJ2-5; V gene: TRBV30; CDR3 DNA: TGTGCCTCGGGTTCAATGCAGGGGACCCAGTACTTC; CDR3 protein: CASGSMQGTQYF
D gene: TRBD2; clone size: few; J gene: TRBJ2-7; V gene: TRBV19; CDR3 DNA: TGTGCCAGTAGTATAGGGGGGGGACTCTCCTACGAGCAGTACTTC; CDR3 protein: CASSIGGGLSYEQYF
D gene: TRBD1; clone size: -; J gene: TRBJ2-7; V gene: TRBV10-3; CDR3 DNA: TGTGCCATCAAAGGGACAGGGGGGCCAAACGGCGAGCAGTACTTC; CDR3 protein: CAIKGTGGPNGEQYF
D gene: TRBD2; clone size: -; J gene: TRBJ2-1; V gene: TRBV7-6; CDR3 DNA: TGTGCCAGCAGCCCCTCAGCCCTACTAGCGGGCGGTGAGCAGTTCTTC; CDR3 protein: CASSPSALLAGGEQFF
D gene: TRBD1; clone size: few; J gene: TRBJ2-7; V gene: TRBV5-6; CDR3 DNA: TGTGCCAGCAGCCTTACAGGGGTCGAGCAGTACTTC; CDR3 protein: CASSLTGVEQYF
D gene: TRBD1; clone size: few; J gene: TRBJ1-1; V gene: TRBV5-1; CDR3 DNA: TGCGCCAGCAGCCCAGGGGGCAGCCGTATGAACACTGAAGCTTTCTTT; CDR3 protein: CASSPGGSRMNTEAFF
D gene: -; clone size: -; J gene: TRBJ1-2; V gene: TRBV27; CDR3 DNA: TGTGCCAGCAGTTTAGGGGCAGGGAAGGCTTCCTATGGCTACACCTTC; CDR3 protein: CASSLGAGKASYGYTF
D gene: TRBD1; clone size: -; J gene: TRBJ1-6; V gene: TRBV7-9; CDR3 DNA: TGTGCCAGCAGCCCGGGGACAGTATATAATTCACCCCTCCACTTT; CDR3 protein: CASSPGTVYNSPLHF
D gene: -; clone size: few; J gene: TRBJ2-7; V gene: TRBV14; CDR3 DNA: TGTGCCAGCAGCCAAGATTTACTGTACGAGCAGTACTTC; CDR3 protein: CASSQDLLYEQYF
D gene: -; clone size: -; J gene: TRBJ2-7; V gene: TRBV7-9; CDR3 DNA: TGTGCCAGCAGTCGAGAAATCTACGAGCAGTACTTC; CDR3 protein: CASSREIYEQYF
D gene: TRBD2; clone size: few; J gene: TRBJ2-2; V gene: TRBV7-2; CDR3 DNA: TGTGCCAGCAGCCTTAGCGGGAGGGCCCTAAACACCGGGGAGCTGTTTTTT; CDR3 protein: CASSLSGRALNTGELFF
D gene: -; clone size: -; J gene: TRBJ2-3; V gene: TRBV7-2; CDR3 DNA: TGTGCCAGCAGCTTGGGCAGGGGTGCAGATACGCAGTATTTT; CDR3 protein: CASSLGRGADTQYF
D gene: -; clone size: -; J gene: TRBJ1-1; V gene: TRBV28; CDR3 DNA: TGTGCCAGCCGAGTCGGGGGAACTGAAGCTTTCTTT; CDR3 protein: CASRVGGTEAFF
D gene: -; clone size: few; J gene: TRBJ1-5; V gene: TRBV15; CDR3 DNA: TGTGCCACCAGCAGAGGGTATCAGGGCAATCAGCCCCAGCATTTT; CDR3 protein: CATSRGYQGNQPQHF
D gene: -; clone size: -; J gene: TRBJ1-2; V gene: TRBV29-1; CDR3 DNA: TGCAGCGTTGGGGAGGGATTGGATGGCTACACCTTC; CDR3 protein: CSVGEGLDGYTF
D gene: -; clone size: few; J gene: TRBJ2-7; V gene: TRBV28; CDR3 DNA: TGTGCCAGCAGTAACCACCAGGGTTCCTACGAGCAGTACTTC; CDR3 protein: CASSNHQGSYEQYF
D gene: TRBD2; clone size: -; J gene: TRBJ2-3; V gene: TRBV5-6; CDR3 DNA: TGTGCCAGCAGCCCCGGGACTAGCGGGGGAGATACGCAGTATTTT; CDR3 protein: CASSPGTSGGDTQYF
D gene: TRBD2; clone size: few; J gene: TRBJ2-3; V gene: TRBV7-2; CDR3 DNA: TGTGCCAGCAGCTTAACTAGCGGGAGCACAGATACGCAGTATTTT; CDR3 protein: CASSLTSGSTDTQYF
D gene: -; clone size: -; J gene: TRBJ2-1; V gene: TRBV6-1; CDR3 DNA: TGTGCCAGCACCGAAGTAACATGGAATGAGCAGTTCTTC; CDR3 protein: CASTEVTWNEQFF
D gene: -; clone size: once; J gene: TRBJ1-5; V gene: TRBV28; CDR3 DNA: TGTGCCAGCAGTTTATTGACGGCAGGGTACAGTCAGCCCCAGCATTTT; CDR3 protein: CASSLLTAGYSQPQHF
D gene: -; clone size: few; J gene: TRBJ1-4; V gene: TRBV30; CDR3 DNA: TGTGCCTGGAGTCCTACAGCCACAGGTGAAAAACTGTTTTTT; CDR3 protein: CAWSPTATGEKLFF
D gene: -; clone size: few; J gene: TRBJ2-3; V gene: TRBV18; CDR3 DNA: TGTGCCAGCTCCCCTTTATTGGGCGGGGGCACAGATACGCAGTATTTT; CDR3 protein: CASSPLLGGGTDTQYF
D gene: TRBD2; clone size: few; J gene: TRBJ2-3; V gene: TRBV11-2; CDR3 DNA: TGTGCCAGCAGCTTAGGTCGAGCGGGGGGGCCGAGGGATACGCAGTATTTT; CDR3 protein: CASSLGRAGGPRDTQYF
D gene: -; clone size: -; J gene: TRBJ2-7; V gene: TRBV5-1; CDR3 DNA: TGCGCCAGCAGCTTCGGACAGAACCCCTACGAGCAGTACTTC; CDR3 protein: CASSFGQNPYEQYF
D gene: -; clone size: few; J gene: TRBJ2-3; V gene: TRBV29-1; CDR3 DNA: TGCAGCGCTAGTAGTTTGGGACTGGGCTCCACAGATACGCAGTATTTT; CDR3 protein: CSASSLGLGSTDTQYF
D gene: -; clone size: -; J gene: TRBJ2-5; V gene: TRBV6-6; CDR3 DNA: TGTGCCAGCAGTTACGCGGGTGGCGGTGAGACCCAGTACTTC; CDR3 protein: CASSYAGGGETQYF
D gene: TRBD1; clone size: few; J gene: TRBJ1-4; V gene: TRBV28; CDR3 DNA: TGTGCCAGCAGCGACAGGGCCCCTGAAAAACTGTTTTTT; CDR3 protein: CASSDRAPEKLFF
D gene: TRBD1; clone size: -; J gene: TRBJ2-5; V gene: TRBV5-1; CDR3 DNA: TGCGCCAGCAGCTCAGGGACAGCTCAAGAGACCCAGTACTTC; CDR3 protein: CASSSGTAQETQYF